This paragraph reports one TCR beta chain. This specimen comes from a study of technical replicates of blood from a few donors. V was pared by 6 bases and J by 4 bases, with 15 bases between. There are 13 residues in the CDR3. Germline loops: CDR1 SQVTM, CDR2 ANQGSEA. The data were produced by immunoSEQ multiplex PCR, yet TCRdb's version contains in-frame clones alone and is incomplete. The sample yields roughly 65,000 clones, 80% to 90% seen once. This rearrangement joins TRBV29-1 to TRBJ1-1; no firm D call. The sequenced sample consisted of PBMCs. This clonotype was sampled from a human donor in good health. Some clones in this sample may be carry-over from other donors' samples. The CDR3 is CSVRPLSGTEAFF. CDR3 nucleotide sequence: TGCAGCGTCCGGCCCCTAAGCGGCACTGAAGCTTTCTTT.